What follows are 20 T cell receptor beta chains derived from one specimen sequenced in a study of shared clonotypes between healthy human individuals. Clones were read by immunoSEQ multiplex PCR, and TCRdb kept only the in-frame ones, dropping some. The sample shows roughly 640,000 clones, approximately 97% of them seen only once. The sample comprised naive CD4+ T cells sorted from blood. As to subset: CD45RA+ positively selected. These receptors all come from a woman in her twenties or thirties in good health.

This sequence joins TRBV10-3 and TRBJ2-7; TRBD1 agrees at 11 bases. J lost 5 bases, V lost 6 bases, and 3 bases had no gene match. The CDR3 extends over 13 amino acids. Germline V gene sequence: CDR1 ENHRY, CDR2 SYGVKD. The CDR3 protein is CAISQGQGDEQYF. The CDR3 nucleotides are TGTGCCATCAGCCAGGGACAGGGGGACGAGCAGTACTTC.

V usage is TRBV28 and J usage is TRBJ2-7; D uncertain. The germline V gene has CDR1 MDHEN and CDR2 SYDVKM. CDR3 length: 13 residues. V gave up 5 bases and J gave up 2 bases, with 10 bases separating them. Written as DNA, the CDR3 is TGTGCCAGCAGTCCGGAGCCAACCTACGAGCAGTACTTC. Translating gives CASSPEPTYEQYF.

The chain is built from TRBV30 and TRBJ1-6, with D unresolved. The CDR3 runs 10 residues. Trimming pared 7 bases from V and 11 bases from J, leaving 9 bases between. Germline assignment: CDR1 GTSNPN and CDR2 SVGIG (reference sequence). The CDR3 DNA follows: TGTGCCTCTCTTGCGGCACCCCTCCACTTT. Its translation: CASLAAPLHF.

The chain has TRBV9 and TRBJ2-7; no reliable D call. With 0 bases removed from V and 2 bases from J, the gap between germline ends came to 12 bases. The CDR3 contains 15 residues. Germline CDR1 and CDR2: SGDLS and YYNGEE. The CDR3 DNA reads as TGTGCCAGCAGCGTAGGGGTTCTACCGACCTACGAGCAGTACTTC. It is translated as CASSVGVLPTYEQYF. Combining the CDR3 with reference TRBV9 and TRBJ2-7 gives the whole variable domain DSGVTQTPKHLITATGQRVTLRCSPRSGDLSVYWYQQSLDQGLQFLIQYYNGEERAKGNILERFSAQQFPDLHSELNLSSLELGDSALYFCASSVGVLPTYEQYFGPGTRLTVT.

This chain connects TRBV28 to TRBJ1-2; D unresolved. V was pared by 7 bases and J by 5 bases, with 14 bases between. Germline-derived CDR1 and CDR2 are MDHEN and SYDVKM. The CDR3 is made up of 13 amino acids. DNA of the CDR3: TGTGCCAGCACAACAAGACCGGTATATGGCTACACCTTC. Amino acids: CASTTRPVYGYTF.

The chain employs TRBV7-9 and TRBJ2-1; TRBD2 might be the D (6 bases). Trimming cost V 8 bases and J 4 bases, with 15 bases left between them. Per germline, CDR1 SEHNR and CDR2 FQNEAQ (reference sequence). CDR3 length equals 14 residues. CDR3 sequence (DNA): TGTGCCAGCGTCCGGGACTCTCCTTACAATGAGCAGTTCTTC. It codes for CASVRDSPYNEQFF.

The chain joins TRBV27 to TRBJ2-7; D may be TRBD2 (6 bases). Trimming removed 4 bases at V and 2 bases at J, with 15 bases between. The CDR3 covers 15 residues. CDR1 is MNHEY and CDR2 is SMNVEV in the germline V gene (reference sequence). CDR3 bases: TGTGCCAGCAGTTCCCTTCCGGGACTCCCCTACGAGCAGTACTTC. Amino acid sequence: CASSSLPGLPYEQYF.

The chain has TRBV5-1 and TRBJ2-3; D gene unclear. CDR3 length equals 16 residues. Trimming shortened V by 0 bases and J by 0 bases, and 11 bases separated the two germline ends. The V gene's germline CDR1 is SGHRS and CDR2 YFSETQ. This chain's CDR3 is CASSLVGDISTDTQYF. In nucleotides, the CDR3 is TGCGCCAGCAGCTTGGTAGGCGACATAAGCACAGATACGCAGTATTTT.

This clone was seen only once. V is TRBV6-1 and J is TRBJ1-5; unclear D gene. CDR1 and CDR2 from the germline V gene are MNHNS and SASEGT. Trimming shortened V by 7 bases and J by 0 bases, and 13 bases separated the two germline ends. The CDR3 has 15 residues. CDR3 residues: CASTPVIGSNQPQHF. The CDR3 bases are TGTGCCAGCACCCCGGTAATAGGTAGCAATCAGCCCCAGCATTTT.

The CDR3 protein is CASSPQGLAGGRGTGELFF. The CDR3 region has the DNA TGTGCCAGCTCACCACAGGGACTAGCGGGAGGACGTGGCACCGGGGAGCTGTTTTTT. The chain couples TRBV18 to TRBJ2-2; 15 bases are a match to TRBD2. The germline gives CDR1 KGHSH, CDR2 LQKENI. The CDR3 has 19 residues. J gave up 4 bases and V 1 base, and 7 bases lay outside the gene matches. Supplemented by reference TRBV18 and TRBJ2-2, the full variable domain reads NAGVMQNPRHLVRRRGQEARLRCSPMKGHSHVYWYRQLPEEGLKFMVYLQKENIIDESGMPKERFSAEFPKEGPSILRIQQVVRGDSAAYFCASSPQGLAGGRGTGELFFGEGSRLTVL.

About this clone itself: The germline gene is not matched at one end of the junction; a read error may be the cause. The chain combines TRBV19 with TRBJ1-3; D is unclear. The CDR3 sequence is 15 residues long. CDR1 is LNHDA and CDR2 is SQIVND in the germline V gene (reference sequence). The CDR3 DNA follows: TGTGCCAGTAGAGATCCCACCGGGTCTGGTAACACCATATATTTT. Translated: CASRDPTGSGNTIYF.

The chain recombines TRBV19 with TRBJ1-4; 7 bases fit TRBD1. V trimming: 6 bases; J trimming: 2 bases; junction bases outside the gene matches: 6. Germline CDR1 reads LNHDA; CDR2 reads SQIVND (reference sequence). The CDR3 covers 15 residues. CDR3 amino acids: CASSATGATNEKLFF. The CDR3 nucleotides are TGTGCCAGTAGCGCTACAGGGGCTACTAATGAAAAACTGTTTTTT.

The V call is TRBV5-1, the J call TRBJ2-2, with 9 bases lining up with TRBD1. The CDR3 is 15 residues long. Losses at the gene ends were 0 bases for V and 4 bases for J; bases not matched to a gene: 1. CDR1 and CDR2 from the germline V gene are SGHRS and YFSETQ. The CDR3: CASSLEGQGTGELFF. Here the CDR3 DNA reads TGCGCCAGCAGCTTGGAGGGACAGGGCACCGGGGAGCTGTTTTTT.

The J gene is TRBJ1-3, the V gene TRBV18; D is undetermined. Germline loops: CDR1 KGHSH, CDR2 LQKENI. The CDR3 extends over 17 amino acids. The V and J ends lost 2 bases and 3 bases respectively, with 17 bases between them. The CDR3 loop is CASSPGTLTAVGNTIYF. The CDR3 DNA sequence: TGTGCCAGCTCACCAGGAACCCTTACCGCTGTTGGAAACACCATATATTTT.

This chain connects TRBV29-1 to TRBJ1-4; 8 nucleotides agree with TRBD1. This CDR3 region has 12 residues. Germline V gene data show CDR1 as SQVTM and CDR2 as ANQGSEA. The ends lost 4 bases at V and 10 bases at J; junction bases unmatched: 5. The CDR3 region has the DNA TGCAGCGTTGTAACCACAGGGGGAAAACTGTTTTTT. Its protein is CSVVTTGGKLFF.

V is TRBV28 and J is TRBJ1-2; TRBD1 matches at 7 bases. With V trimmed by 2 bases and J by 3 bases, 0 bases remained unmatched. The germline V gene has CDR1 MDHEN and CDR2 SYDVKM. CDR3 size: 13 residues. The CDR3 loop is CASSLDRDYGYTF. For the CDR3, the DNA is TGTGCCAGCAGTTTAGACAGGGACTATGGCTACACCTTC.

The CDR3 is CASSVVSSQSLDEQFF. The CDR3 nucleotides read TGTGCCAGCAGCGTAGTCTCTAGCCAGAGTCTCGATGAGCAGTTCTTC. The V gene is TRBV9, the J gene TRBJ2-1, with a weak D call TRBD2 (5 bases). The CDR3 consists of 16 residues. Germline V gene data show CDR1 as SGDLS and CDR2 as YYNGEE. V lost 0 bases, J lost 8 bases, and 18 bases lay in between.

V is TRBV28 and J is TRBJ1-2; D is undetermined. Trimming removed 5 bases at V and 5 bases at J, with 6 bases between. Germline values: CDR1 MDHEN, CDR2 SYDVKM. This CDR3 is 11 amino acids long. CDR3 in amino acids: CASSPRYGYTF. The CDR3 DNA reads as TGTGCCAGCAGTCCTCGATATGGCTACACCTTC.

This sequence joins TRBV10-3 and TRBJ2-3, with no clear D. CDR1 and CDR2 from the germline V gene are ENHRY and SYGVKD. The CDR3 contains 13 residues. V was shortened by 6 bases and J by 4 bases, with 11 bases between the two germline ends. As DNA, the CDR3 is TGTGCCATCAGGGACGGTCTGGCAGATACGCAGTATTTT. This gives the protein CAIRDGLADTQYF.

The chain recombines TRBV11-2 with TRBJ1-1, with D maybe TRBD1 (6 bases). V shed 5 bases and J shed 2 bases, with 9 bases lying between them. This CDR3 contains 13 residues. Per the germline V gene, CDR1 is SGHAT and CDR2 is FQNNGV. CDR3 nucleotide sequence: TGTGCCAGCAGCCTGGACAGAAACACTGAAGCTTTCTTT. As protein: CASSLDRNTEAFF.